This TCR beta chain emerged from a study of shared clonotypes between healthy human individuals (TCRdb year 2020). In terms of the full investigation: The cohort included three men and a couple of women between 18 and 49 years of age. To estimate repertoire size and how much clonotype sharing occurs between individuals, the study deeply sequenced the blood TCR repertoires of roughly 5 healthy adults. To increase sequencing depth and limit assay-specific biases, different laboratories used diverse techniques to prepare libraries and sequence TCR repertoires. Per donor, leukapheresis produced somewhere between about 0.8 and 9 billion PBMCs.

The donors were healthy, HIV-negative adults who had no recently reported acute infections or vaccinations. Only Caucasian adults living in Nashville, Tennessee, USA were represented among the donors. For unsorted samples, about 90 million PBMCs were counted and genomic DNA was extracted with the QIAamp DNA Blood Mini kit. After blood collection by leukapheresis, PBMCs were isolated using Ficoll-Histopaque density gradient centrifugation and then cryopreserved in the vapor phase of liquid nitrogen. As concerns this clone: The antigen this receptor binds is unknown. Base qualities are not recorded, but no much larger clone differs from it by a single base.

Its CDR3 holds 16 amino acids, cysteine through phenylalanine. Left in the record is the CDR3 DNA by itself, 48 bases read in frame from the first base. The CDR1 and CDR2 encoded by the germline V gene are SGHTA and FQGNSA. Ends trimmed: V by 5 bases, J by 4 bases; bases unmatched to a gene: 11. Study-level results and caveats: The small number of donors limited the genetic and exposure-history diversity represented. Pairwise subsampling indicated that sequencing depth was expected to affect the degree of clonotype sharing among donors. Sampling was restricted to blood, and TCR repertoires in tissues likely differ from the TCR repertoires found in blood.

TCR CDR3 regions were amplified from genomic DNA by multiplex PCR using the deep immunoSEQ assay. Genomic DNA extracted from each cell subset was distributed evenly over all wells of several immunoSEQ 96-well plates, and each plate served as one replicate. Each replicate PCR for unsorted PBMC received roughly 290 ng genomic DNA, equal to tens of thousands of T cell genomes. Ten immunoSEQ deep assay plates were used to sequence unsorted PBMC genomic DNA. Purified libraries were measured with a Qubit 3.0 fluorometer, size-checked on a Bioanalyzer 2100, and measured again with the KAPA Library Quantification kit. Every immunoSEQ 96-well plate was sequenced on a dedicated single-read 150-cycle Illumina NextSeq 550 flow cell. The authors processed their data as follows. Because the immunoSEQ output held only junctional sequences and lacked quality scores, the filtering could not match the filtering applied to full-length reads. To assign V/J genes and CDR3, sequences were annotated against IMGT germline references using PyIR, a Python wrapper for IgBLAST v1.9. Reads were removed for weak V/J assignments (E-value above 1e-6), missing CDR3, stop codons, out-of-frame junctions, or ambiguous translated residues. V3J clonotypes were defined as sequences sharing the same inferred V gene, J gene, and CDR3 amino acid sequence. Percentage overlap between repertoires was computed as shared unique clonotypes divided by the size of the smaller repertoire. Repertoire richness was assessed with RTK rarefaction, the Chao1 estimator, and Recon v2.1 estimates of unobserved clonotypes. TCRdb took over this immuneACCESS table, retaining in-frame rearrangements with V and J assigned. Such tables are incomplete; in checked studies, under half of the missing clones stem from an unresolved V gene, and the remainder is unexplained. V, J and clone size are those of that table, while D and trimming were read from the DNA. The sample table contains 500,000 to 650,000 clones; only one count was recorded for roughly 72% of them. In total, the top ten clones hold approximately 12% of the sample.

The V and J segments used are TRBV7-2 and TRBJ2-1, with 7 central nucleotides matching TRBD2. The sequencing input was PBMCs. This receptor was identified in a woman aged 40-49 years in good health. Some clones in this sample may be carry-over from other donors' samples. The CDR3 here reads CASSISGAGVYNEQFF. The bases are TGTGCCAGCAGCATAAGTGGGGCGGGGGTTTACAATGAGCAGTTCTTC.